The 6 T cell receptor beta chains listed next were all sequenced from one sample in a study of T cells after yellow fever vaccination. TCRdb reanalysed the 5' RACE reads using MiXCR and keeps one entry per CDR3 protein. This sample yields around 590,000 distinct CDR3 sequences, of which 9% to 15% are seen a single time; more than 13% belongs to the top ten. This material consisted of PBMCs, taken on the day of the yellow fever booster vaccination. The receptors stem from a man younger than 45 who received the YFV17D yellow fever vaccine.

This clonotype was observed a handful of times. The chain combines TRBV20-1 with TRBJ1-1; the D gene is possibly TRBD1 (5 bases). V dropped 6 bases and J dropped 0 bases, with 14 bases sitting between them. The CDR3 spans 14 residues. CDR1 and CDR2 from the germline V gene are DFQATT and SNEGSKA (reference sequence). The CDR3 DNA follows: TGCAGTGCCGGGGCTCAGGCCCTGAACACTGAAGCTTTCTTT. Translated: CSAGAQALNTEAFF.

The CDR3 nucleotides are TGCGCCAGCAGCTCCGGACAGGCTTCCTTCCGAGAGACCCAGTACTTC. Its translation: CASSSGQASFRETQYF. The gene calls are TRBV5-1 and TRBJ2-5, with TRBD1 matching 7 bases. The germline CDR1 and CDR2 sequences are SGHRS and YFSETQ. This CDR3 spans 16 amino acids. V gave up 3 bases and J gave up 4 bases; unmatched junction bases: 12.

Ten or more counts support this clonotype. The V and J genes are TRBV29-1 and TRBJ2-5; TRBD1 is a possible D gene (6 bases). V was clipped by 5 bases and J by 5 bases, with 18 bases between them. The V gene's germline CDR1 is SQVTM and CDR2 ANQGSEA. CDR3 length: 14 residues. The CDR3 spells CSVSRTTGQETQYF. CDR3 nucleotides: TGCAGCGTTTCCCGCACGACAGGCCAGGAGACCCAGTACTTC.

The chain recombines TRBV20-1 with TRBJ2-1, with 8 bases aligning to TRBD2. The CDR3 is made up of 13 amino acids. With V trimmed by 5 bases and J by 4 bases, 4 bases remained unmatched. Germline CDR1 and CDR2: DFQATT and SNEGSKA (reference sequence). CDR3 amino acids: CSALAGIYNEQFF. In DNA form, the CDR3 reads TGCAGTGCTTTAGCGGGAATTTACAATGAGCAGTTCTTC.

This chain links TRBV3-1 with TRBJ2-2; 7 positions match TRBD2. There are 16 residues in the CDR3. Germline V gene data show CDR1 as LGHDT and CDR2 as YNNKEL (reference sequence). Losses at the gene ends were 4 bases for V and 0 bases for J; bases not matched to a gene: 5. The CDR3 spells CASSLSGITNTGELFF. CDR3 DNA sequence: TGTGCCAGCAGCCTAAGCGGGATTACGAACACCGGGGAGCTGTTTTTT.

This clonotype was found a few times. This chain joins TRBV2 and TRBJ1-6; D unresolved. Deletions cut 8 bases from V and 9 bases from J, with 20 bases between. Germline V gene sequence: CDR1 SNHLY, CDR2 FYNNEI. The CDR3 covers 15 residues. This CDR3 is CASVRAEGSGSPLHF. For the CDR3, the DNA is TGTGCCAGCGTTCGTGCGGAGGGATCCGGTTCACCCCTCCACTTT.